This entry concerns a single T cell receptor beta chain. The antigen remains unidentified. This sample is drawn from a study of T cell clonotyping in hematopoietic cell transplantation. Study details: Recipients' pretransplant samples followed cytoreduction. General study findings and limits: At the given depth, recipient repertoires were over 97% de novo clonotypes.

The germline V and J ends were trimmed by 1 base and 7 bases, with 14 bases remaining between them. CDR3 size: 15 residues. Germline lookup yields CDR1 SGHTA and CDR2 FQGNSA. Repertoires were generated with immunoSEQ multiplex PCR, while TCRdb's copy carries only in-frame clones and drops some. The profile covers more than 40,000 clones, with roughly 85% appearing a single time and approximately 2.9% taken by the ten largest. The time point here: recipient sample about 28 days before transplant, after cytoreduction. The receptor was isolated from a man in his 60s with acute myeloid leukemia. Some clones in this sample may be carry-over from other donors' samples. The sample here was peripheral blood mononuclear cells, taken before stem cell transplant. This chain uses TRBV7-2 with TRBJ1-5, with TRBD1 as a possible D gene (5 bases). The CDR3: CASSLVVAGRQPQHF. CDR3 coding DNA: TGTGCCAGCAGCTTAGTGGTGGCAGGGCGGCAGCCCCAGCATTTT.